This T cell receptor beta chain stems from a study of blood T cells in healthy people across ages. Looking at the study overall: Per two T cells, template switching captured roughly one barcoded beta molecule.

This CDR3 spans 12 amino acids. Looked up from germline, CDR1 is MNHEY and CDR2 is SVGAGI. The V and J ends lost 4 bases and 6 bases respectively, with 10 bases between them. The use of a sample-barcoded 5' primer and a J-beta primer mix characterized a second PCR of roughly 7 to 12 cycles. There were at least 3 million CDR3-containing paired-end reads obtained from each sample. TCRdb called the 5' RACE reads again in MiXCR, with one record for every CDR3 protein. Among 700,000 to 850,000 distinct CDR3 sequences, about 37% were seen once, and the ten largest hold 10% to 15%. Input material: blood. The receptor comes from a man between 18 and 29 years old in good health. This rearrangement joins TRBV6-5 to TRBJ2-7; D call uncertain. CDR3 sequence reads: CASSCGLGEQYF. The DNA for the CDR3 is TGTGCCAGCAGTTGCGGCCTTGGCGAGCAGTACTTC.